These 29 T cell receptor beta chains came from one sample sequenced in a study of breast tumors, draining lymph nodes, adjacent tissues. Samples came from axillary lymph nodes draining the breast cancer. TCRdb reprocessed the multiplex PCR reads via MiXCR and lists one record per CDR3 protein. The sample carries 120,000 to 150,000 distinct CDR3 sequences, around a third recorded once. Specimen: axillary lymph node tissue. These receptors all stem from a female donor with breast cancer. Some clones in this sample may be carry-over from other donors' samples.

As concerns this clonotype: The junction departs from the called germline gene at one end, perhaps through a read error. V and J are TRBV9 and TRBJ1-2, with TRBD1 matching over 7 bases. The CDR3 loop spans 15 amino acids. Germline V gives CDR1 SGDLS, CDR2 YYNGEE. CDR3: CAGSVGVTGIYGSTF. The CDR3 nucleotides read TGTGCCGGCAGCGTAGGGGTGACAGGGATCTATGGCTCCACCTTC.

This clonotype was recorded many times. J is TRBJ2-7 and V is TRBV12-3 or TRBV12-4; the match to TRBD2 covers 8 bases. This CDR3 region has 14 residues. Trimming took 3 bases from V and 2 from J; bases not matched to a gene: 3. CDR3 sequence: CASSFRRGAYEQYF. DNA for the CDR3: TGTGCCAGCAGTTTCCGGCGGGGGGCCTACGAGCAGTACTTC.

This clonotype was counted ten times or more. The chain carries TRBV6-6 and TRBJ1-2, with 7 bases matching TRBD1. This CDR3 contains 13 residues. V was pared by 6 bases and J by 8 bases, with 9 bases of the junction left unmatched. Germline V gene lookup returns CDR1 MNHNY and CDR2 SVGAGI (reference sequence). The CDR3 sequence is CASSLDREGGYTF. CDR3 nucleotide sequence: TGTGCCAGCAGCCTAGACAGGGAGGGCGGCTACACCTTC.

This clonotype was detected ten times or more. The chain links TRBV19 to TRBJ2-1; the D gene is possibly TRBD2 (6 bases). With 1 base removed from V and 9 bases from J, the gap between germline ends came to 10 bases. The CDR3 contains 13 residues. CDR1 is LNHDA, CDR2 SQIVND, per germline (reference sequence). The CDR3 DNA reads as TGTGCCAGTAGTATAGGCGGGATAGGTGAGCAGTTCTTC. Amino acid sequence: CASSIGGIGEQFF.

This clonotype has at least ten counts. V and J are TRBV6-6 and TRBJ2-7; D may be TRBD1 (5 bases). The CDR3 has 16 amino acids. Between the trimmed V and J ends, which lost 6 bases and 3 bases, there was a span of 21 bases. Germline V gene data show CDR1 as MNHNY and CDR2 as SVGAGI (reference sequence). CDR3 bases: TGTGCCAGCAGCCCGAAGCAGTCGGGCAGGGTCTACGAGCAGTACTTC. It encodes CASSPKQSGRVYEQYF.

The chain carries TRBV12-3 or TRBV12-4 and TRBJ2-7; 11 bases are shared with TRBD1. Losses at the gene ends were 4 bases for V and 5 bases for J; bases not matched to a gene: 7. This CDR3 is built from 15 residues. The CDR3 DNA sequence: TGTGCCAGCAGTTCATCCGGGACAGGGGGTAACGAGCAGTACTTC. It encodes CASSSSGTGGNEQYF.

Many counts were recorded for this clonotype. The rearrangement joins TRBV11-3 to TRBJ2-1, with 10 nucleotides matching TRBD1. Trimming at V came to 8 bases and at J to 0 bases, leaving 7 bases not matched to a gene. The germline V gene has CDR1 SGHNT and CDR2 YENEEA. CDR3 size: 16 residues. The CDR3 loop reads CASSATGGDSYNEQFF. DNA for the CDR3: TGTGCCAGCTCCGCGACAGGGGGCGACTCCTACAATGAGCAGTTCTTC. The full variable domain, rest sourced from reference TRBV11-3 and TRBJ2-1, is EAGVVQSPRYKIIEKKQPVAFWCNPISGHNTLYWYLQNLGQGPELLIRYENEEAVDDSQLPKDRFSAERLKGVDSTLKIQPAELGDSAVYLCASSATGGDSYNEQFFGPGTRLTVL.

This clonotype was detected ten times or more. V gene TRBV12-3 or TRBV12-4 combines with J gene TRBJ2-1; 8 bases match TRBD1. The CDR3 has 12 residues. The ends lost 5 bases at V and 9 bases at J; junction bases unmatched: 3. CDR3 DNA: TGTGCCAGCAGTAATGACAGGGGTGAGCAGTTCTTC. Its translation: CASSNDRGEQFF.

This clonotype was seen many times. The chain combines TRBV24-1 with TRBJ2-7; the match to TRBD1 covers 7 bases. Germline trimming cut 4 bases from V and 1 base from J; bases unmatched to any gene: 0. This CDR3 region has 13 residues. Looked up from germline, CDR1 is KGHDR and CDR2 is SFDVKD. CDR3 DNA sequence: TGTGCCACCAGTGAGGACAGGTCCTACGAGCAGTACGTC. Residues: CATSEDRSYEQYV.

This clonotype was observed many times. A read error is possible here, since a much larger clone lies one base away. The rearrangement joins TRBV6-2 or TRBV6-3 to TRBJ1-6; D not resolved. Trimming removed 6 bases at V and 10 bases at J, with 19 bases between. This CDR3 contains 15 residues. The germline gives CDR1 MNHEY, CDR2 SVGEGT. CDR3 protein: CASSPTRVGSSPLHF. The CDR3 DNA is TGTGCCAGCAGCCCGACAAGGGTCGGAAGCTCACCCCTCCACTTT.

This chain links TRBV20-1 with TRBJ2-5; TRBD2 matches at 11 bases. Germline V lookup: CDR1 DFQATT, CDR2 SNEGSKA (reference sequence). The V gene end was trimmed by 6 bases and the J gene end by 5 bases; junction bases not matched to a gene: 5. CDR3 length: 13 amino acids. The CDR3 DNA sequence: TGCAGTGCCGTACTAGCGGGGGTGGAGACCCAGTACTTC. Translation: CSAVLAGVETQYF.

The rearrangement links TRBV7-8 to TRBJ1-2; D possibly corresponds to TRBD1 (5 bases). The CDR3 extends over 15 amino acids. V was trimmed by 3 bases and J by 4 bases, leaving 15 bases between them. Germline CDR1 is SGHVS and CDR2 is FQNEAQ. The CDR3 reads CASSFWQARGYGYTF. The CDR3 DNA reads TGTGCCAGCAGCTTTTGGCAGGCGAGGGGCTATGGCTACACCTTC. Looking up the rest from reference TRBV7-8 and TRBJ1-2 gives the full variable domain: GAGVSQSPRYKVAKRGQDVALRCDPISGHVSLFWYQQALGQGPEFLTYFQNEAQLDKSGLPSDRFFAERPEGSVSTLKIQRTQQEDSAVYLCASSFWQARGYGYTFGSGTRLTVV.

This clonotype was observed at least ten times. V is TRBV6-4 and J is TRBJ2-1; TRBD2 is a possible D gene (5 bases). This CDR3 is 15 amino acids long. CDR1 is MRHNA and CDR2 is SNTAGT in the germline V gene. Deletions cut 6 bases from V and 4 bases from J, with 16 bases between. The CDR3: CASSPDGDSYNEQFF. In nucleotides, the CDR3 is TGTGCCAGCAGCCCCGACGGGGATTCTTACAATGAGCAGTTCTTC.

About this clonotype itself: This may stem from a read error, because a much larger clone lies one nucleotide away. CDR3: CASGFIGTGRNYEQYF. DNA for the CDR3: TGTGCCAGCGGTTTCATCGGGACAGGGCGCAACTACGAGCAGTACTTC. The genes are TRBV12-3 or TRBV12-4 and TRBJ2-7, with 9 bases aligning to TRBD1. The CDR3 sequence is 16 residues long.

CDR3: CASTRTGEFNQLQYF. The CDR3 DNA sequence: TGTGCCAGCACCCGGACAGGGGAGTTCAATCAGCTCCAGTATTTT. The chain couples TRBV9 to TRBJ1-5, with 9 bases lining up with TRBD1. The J call may be faulty, since TRBJ2-3 better matches the DNA end. Germline CDR1 is SGDLS and CDR2 is YYNGEE. There are 15 residues in the CDR3.

This clonotype was picked up many times. The chain uses TRBV6-1 and TRBJ1-6; D is undetermined. Germline-derived CDR1 and CDR2 are MNHNS and SASEGT. The ends were cut back, 2 bases at V and 0 bases at J, with 11 bases in the middle. The CDR3 runs to 17 residues. In DNA form, the CDR3 reads TGTGCCAGCAGTGAAAAGGGCAAGAGCTCCTATAATTCACCCCTCCACTTT. As protein: CASSEKGKSSYNSPLHF.

This clonotype was counted ten times or more. CDR3 coding DNA: TGCAGTGCCCCCGGGACAAGCTATGGCTACACCTTC. It codes for CSAPGTSYGYTF. The chain couples TRBV20-1 to TRBJ1-2; possible D gene TRBD1, 6 bases. CDR3 length equals 12 residues. V shed 6 bases and J shed 4 bases, with 12 bases lying between them. CDR1 DFQATT and CDR2 SNEGSKA come from the germline V gene (reference sequence).

This clonotype was recorded many times. The germline gene is not matched at one end of the junction; a read error may be the cause. V is TRBV20-1 and J is TRBJ1-2; 11 bases fit TRBD1. Germline V gene sequence: CDR1 DFQATT, CDR2 SNEGSKA (reference sequence). The CDR3 is 12 amino acids. CDR3 protein: CSAKMGQGGSTF. The CDR3 DNA sequence: TGCAGTGCTAAAATGGGACAGGGGGGCTCCACCTTC.

In this sample, this clonotype turned up many times. The gene calls are TRBV19 and TRBJ1-5; TRBD1 might be the D (6 bases). The V gene lost 5 bases and the J gene lost 9 bases, with 11 bases spanning the gap. CDR1 is LNHDA, CDR2 SQIVND, per germline (reference sequence). CDR3 length: 12 residues. The CDR3 spells CASSAQGGPQHF. For the CDR3, the DNA is TGTGCCAGTAGTGCACAAGGGGGGCCCCAGCATTTT.

This clonotype was recorded many times. The chain carries TRBV29-1 and TRBJ1-1, with D uncertain. This CDR3 comprises 12 residues. The V gene's germline CDR1 is SQVTM and CDR2 ANQGSEA. V lost 4 bases, J lost 1 base, and 7 bases lay in between. This CDR3 reads CSVVGQNTEAFF. The CDR3 DNA reads TGCAGCGTTGTTGGGCAGAACACTGAAGCTTTCTTT.

This clonotype was counted ten times or more. CDR3 region: CASSLGSDLRETQYF. The CDR3 DNA is TGTGCCAGCAGCCTGGGTAGCGACCTCCGGGAGACCCAGTACTTC. The genes are TRBV4-2 and TRBJ2-5; a weak D match, TRBD2 (5 bases). V dropped 4 bases and J dropped 5 bases, with 17 bases sitting between them. The CDR3 has 15 amino acids. CDR1 and CDR2 (germline): LGHNA, YNFKEQ.

The genes are TRBV10-2 and TRBJ1-4; 7 bases match TRBD1. V dropped 1 base and J dropped 6; count of bases not matched to a gene: 2. The CDR3 is 14 residues long. Germline-derived CDR1 and CDR2 are WSHSY and SAAADI. The DNA for the CDR3 is TGCGCCAGCAGTGAGTTTACAGGGGATGAAAAACTGTTTTTT. Amino acid sequence: CASSEFTGDEKLFF.

Details on this clonotype: This may come from a read error, since a much larger clone is one base off. The chain has TRBV20-1 and TRBJ1-2; D is possibly TRBD1 (5 bases). V was pared by 0 bases and J by 8 bases, with 16 bases between. This CDR3 contains 14 residues. Looked up from germline, CDR1 is DFQATT and CDR2 is SNEGSKA (reference sequence). For the CDR3, the DNA is TGCAGTGCTAGAGAAGCCGGGGGGAGGAGCGGCTACACCTTC. Protein sequence: CSAREAGGRSGYTF.

In this sample, this clonotype turned up many times. The chain employs TRBV5-6 and TRBJ2-3; 7 bases line up with TRBD1. Germline V gene data show CDR1 as SGHDT and CDR2 as YYEEEE. The CDR3 is made up of 15 amino acids. J was trimmed by 2 bases and V by 3 bases; bases with no gene match: 6. The CDR3 DNA reads TGTGCCAGCAGCTATTCGGGACAGTACACAGATACGCAGTATTTT. Protein product: CASSYSGQYTDTQYF.

About this clonotype: One junction end disagrees with the germline gene, perhaps due to a read error. The chain carries TRBV6-5 and TRBJ2-2; a possible D gene is TRBD2 (6 bases). The CDR3 loop spans 16 amino acids. Germline V gene lookup returns CDR1 MNHEY and CDR2 SVGAGI. In DNA form, the CDR3 reads TGTGCCAGCAGTTACCCGAGACTAGGGAACACCGGGGAGCTGCTTTTT. This gives the protein CASSYPRLGNTGELLF.

Note on this clonotype: With a much larger clone just one base away, this may be a read error. The final CDR3 position lacks the conserved phenylalanine or tryptophan, pointing to a likely read error. This chain links TRBV7-8 with TRBJ1-2; D gene unclear. Trimming took 6 bases from V and 2 from J, leaving 13 bases between them. The CDR3 totals 14 residues. Germline V gives CDR1 SGHVS, CDR2 FQNEAQ. The CDR3 reads CASSPAARNYGYTL. As DNA, the CDR3 is TGTGCCAGCAGTCCAGCTGCGCGAAACTATGGCTACACCCTC.

Concerning this clonotype: The germline gene is not matched at one end of the junction; a read error may be the cause. The chain is built from TRBV5-4 and TRBJ2-5; D is unclear. The germline V gene encodes CDR1 SGHNT and CDR2 YYREEE (reference sequence). This CDR3 has 17 amino acids. CDR3: CASSPRPTWLLEETQYF. The CDR3 coding sequence is TGCGCCAGCAGCCCTAGGCCAACGTGGCTTTTAGAAGAGACCCAGTACTTC. Variable domain in full (rest from reference TRBV5-4 and TRBJ2-5): ETGVTQSPTHLIKTRGQQVTLRCSSQSGHNTVSWYQQALGQGPQFIFQYYREEENGRGNFPPRFSGLQFPNYSSELNVNALELDDSALYLCASSPRPTWLLEETQYFGPGTRLLVL.

This chain uses TRBV6-5 with TRBJ2-2; unclear D gene. The CDR3 covers 16 residues. The ends were cut back, 2 bases at V and 2 bases at J, with 12 bases in the middle. Germline V gene data show CDR1 as MNHEY and CDR2 as SVGAGI. The CDR3 loop reads CASSYASVGNTGELFF. The CDR3, as DNA: TGTGCCAGCAGTTACGCTTCAGTTGGAAACACCGGGGAGCTGTTTTTT.

This clonotype was detected many times. The junction and the germline gene differ at one end; a read error may be behind it. The chain employs TRBV6-6 and TRBJ1-4, with D tentatively TRBD1 (5 bases). This CDR3 comprises 17 residues. The germline V gene encodes CDR1 MNHNY and CDR2 SVGAGI (reference sequence). This chain's CDR3 is CASSHSPWTRDVRKLFF. DNA for the CDR3: TGTGCCAGCAGTCACTCGCCCTGGACACGGGACGTCAGAAAACTGTTTTTT.